The clone carrying this T cell receptor beta chain showed up many times. The antigen is not known. The read stops 3 residues short of the end of the CDR3; the missing end is completed from the germline J gene. This table comes from immunoSEQ multiplex PCR, and its TCRdb copy is limited to in-frame clones, with some not included. This sample carries roughly 58,000 clones and no singletons, and roughly 0.83% goes to the top ten. Trimming took off 3 bases at V and 6 bases at J, with 12 bases between the two ends. Germline V gene lookup returns CDR1 KGHSH and CDR2 LQKENI. There are 14 residues in the CDR3. The sample comes from a study of T cell clonality in common variable immunodeficiency. Whole-study findings and limits: Compared with controls, CVID subjects had fewer shared TCRbeta clones. Compared with healthy controls, CVID subjects showed increased TCRbeta clonality, mostly in about a third.

Both groups were predominantly of Caucasian heritage. Sequencing was performed on peripheral blood mononuclear cells. This chain joins TRBV18 and TRBJ2-1; D is possibly TRBD2 (5 bases). This clonotype originated in a person aged 18 to 75 in good health. The part of the CDR3 DNA that was read is TGTGCCAGCTCACCCGGGTCGGCGGGCAATGAG. As protein: CASSPGSAGNE. The entire CDR3 is CASSPGSAGNEQFF.